The entry below describes one TCR beta chain. This CDR3 region has 13 residues. V was trimmed by 6 bases and J by 7 bases, leaving 13 bases between them. As originally analysed: Counts of nucleated cells, estimated from reference gene primer amplification, were obtained. Only in-frame clones appear in the TCRdb table, and some are missing; sequencing was by immunoSEQ multiplex PCR. For V, J and clone size, that table is used; D and trimming come from the DNA. The profile shows nearly 350,000 clones, 87% of them singletons. The record originates from a study of blood T cell repertoires in COVID-19. Across the whole study: Material from acute and convalescent COVID-19 was sourced from the United States, Italy and Spain. PBMCs, B-cell-depleted T cells, or T cells provided the cDNA or gDNA that made up the material.

Seattle-derived patients entered the study during active infection and were followed longitudinally. The V gene is TRBV12-3 or TRBV12-4, the J gene TRBJ1-5; perhaps TRBD1 as D (5 bases). This clonotype was sampled from a woman in her fifties or sixties with COVID-19, enrolled during active disease. Sequenced material: peripheral blood. The CDR3 nucleotides read TGTGCCAGCAGCCCCAGGGTCGCGCAGCCCCAGCATTTT. It translates to CASSPRVAQPQHF.